The T cell receptor (beta chain) under discussion was sequenced for a study of PD-1 blockade in mismatch repair-deficient tumors. TCR sequencing covered a few patients who responded to pembrolizumab. The V gene's germline CDR1 is SQVTM and CDR2 ANQGSEA. V was trimmed by 4 bases and J by 4 bases, leaving 16 bases between them. The length of the CDR3 is 14 residues. The table came from immunoSEQ multiplex PCR; TCRdb's copy has only in-frame clones and leaves some out. The sample includes more than 95,000 clones, roughly 86% seen only once; the top ten take roughly 14%. Source: peripheral blood, taken 44 weeks after starting pembrolizumab. The clonotype originates from an adult with mismatch repair-deficient cancer. The chain uses TRBV29-1 and TRBJ2-5, with D possibly matching TRBD2 (6 bases). CDR3 region: CSVGLGLGGETQYF. For the CDR3, the DNA is TGCAGCGTTGGCCTCGGACTGGGGGGAGAGACCCAGTACTTC.